This paragraph covers one T cell receptor (beta chain) sequence. This sample was included in a study of shared clonotypes between healthy human individuals. TCRdb keeps only in-frame clones here, not all; method: immunoSEQ multiplex PCR. The profile shows 980,000 or so clones, 76% of them singletons. The TCR was taken from a man aged 18 to 35 in good health. Input material: memory CD4+ T cells sorted from blood. Documented subset: CD45RA-negative fraction.

CDR3 amino acids: CASRLGGGELFF. CDR3 coding DNA: TGTGCCAGCAGGCTTGGGGGCGGGGAGCTGTTTTTT. This sequence joins TRBV28 and TRBJ2-2, with D possibly being TRBD1 or TRBD2 (5 bases each). Trimming left V 6 bases short and J 7 bases short, with 9 bases between. The CDR3 is 12 residues long. The germline V gene has CDR1 MDHEN and CDR2 SYDVKM.